These 9 T cell receptor beta chains share one sample of origin, sequenced in a study of memory CD4+ T cells and cytomegalovirus serostatus. The sort gate was single viable CD3+CD4+CD8-CD45RO+ cells for memory CD4+ T cells. Assay: immunoSEQ multiplex PCR; the TCRdb copy retains only in-frame clones and omits some. This table has approximately 61,000 clones, roughly 80% appearing once. The sample taken for sequencing was memory CD4+ T cells from blood. The receptors were gathered from an adult in good health and CMV-seronegative. Some clones in this sample may be carry-over from other donors' samples.

This chain uses TRBV18 with TRBJ1-2; 9 bases are a match to TRBD1. This CDR3 is built from 14 residues. Germline V gene data show CDR1 as KGHSH and CDR2 as LQKENI. Trimming took 3 bases from V and 7 from J; bases not matched to a gene: 6. The CDR3 coding sequence is TGTGCCAGCTCACCGGACAGGGGAGGCCTTGGCTACACCTTC. Protein: CASSPDRGGLGYTF.

This chain joins TRBV6-1 and TRBJ2-6; no firm D call. Germline V CDR1 and CDR2: MNHNS, SASEGT. The CDR3 covers 14 residues. V shed 6 bases and J shed 4 bases, with 10 bases lying between them. The CDR3 region has the DNA TGTGCCAGCAGGTCCAGGCCCGGGGCCAACGTCCTGACTTTC. Its protein is CASRSRPGANVLTF.

The chain carries TRBV10-2 and TRBJ1-6, with a tentative D call TRBD1 (5 bases). Germline V gene sequence: CDR1 WSHSY, CDR2 SAAADI. Trimming removed 2 bases at V and 10 bases at J, with 18 bases between. The CDR3 spans 16 residues. The CDR3 nucleotides are TGCGCCAGCAGTGAGGAAACAGGCCTAAAGCAGTCACCCCTCCACTTT. This gives the protein CASSEETGLKQSPLHF.

This chain links TRBV7-2 with TRBJ1-2; 9 nucleotides agree with TRBD1. This CDR3 comprises 14 residues. CDR1 SGHTA and CDR2 FQGNSA come from the germline V gene. J gave up 6 bases and V 3 bases, and 5 bases lay outside the gene matches. The CDR3 nucleotides are TGTGCCAGCAGCTTTGGGGACAGGGCCCATGGCTACACCTTC. This encodes CASSFGDRAHGYTF.

The chain carries TRBV5-1 and TRBJ1-1; 9 bases align to TRBD1. Germline V CDR1 and CDR2: SGHRS, YFSETQ. Losses at the gene ends were 5 bases for V and 3 bases for J; bases not matched to a gene: 2. There are 13 residues in the CDR3. The CDR3 reads CASRRTGDTEAFF. In nucleotides, the CDR3 is TGCGCCAGCAGACGGACAGGGGACACTGAAGCTTTCTTT.

Concerning this clone itself: Other DNA sequences in this sample translate to the same CDR3. The rearrangement joins TRBV7-9 to TRBJ2-5; TRBD1 aligns across 8 bases. This CDR3 contains 16 residues. V trimming: 1 base; J trimming: 1 base; junction bases outside the gene matches: 5. Germline V gene data show CDR1 as SEHNR and CDR2 as FQNEAQ (reference sequence). This CDR3 reads CASSLGDRGAQETQYF. The CDR3 DNA follows: TGTGCCAGCAGCTTAGGTGACAGGGGAGCCCAAGAGACCCAGTACTTC.

The rearrangement joins TRBV19 to TRBJ1-2, with TRBD1 identical over 7 bases. Germline values: CDR1 LNHDA, CDR2 SQIVND (reference sequence). V shed 6 bases and J 0 bases; nucleotides not matched to a gene: 7. This CDR3 is built from 15 residues. The CDR3: CASSLGQNTNYGYTF. In DNA, the CDR3 is TGTGCCAGTAGCCTGGGACAGAACACTAACTATGGCTACACCTTC.

This clone came up once. This rearrangement joins TRBV10-3 to TRBJ2-5; 7 bases align to TRBD2. CDR1 ENHRY and CDR2 SYGVKD come from the germline V gene. The CDR3 is 16 residues long. The J segment lost 0 bases and the V segment lost 0 bases, leaving 4 bases of the junction unmatched. The CDR3, as DNA: TGTGCCATCAGTGAGTCGTCAGCGGGGAACCAAGAGACCCAGTACTTC. It codes for CAISESSAGNQETQYF.

The rearrangement links TRBV21-1 to TRBJ2-7; TRBD2 is taken as the D call from the table, unchecked against the DNA. TRBV21-1 is deemed a pseudogene. The CDR3 contains 22 residues. CDR3 bases: TGTGCCAGCAGGGTCACCGGGACAGGGGATCCAACTAGCGGGGGGGCCGATTACGAGCAGTACTTC. As protein: CASRVTGTGDPTSGGADYEQYF.